This is a list of T cell receptor beta chains from one sample in a study of cytomegalovirus exposure and HLA in healthy donors. Assay used: immunoSEQ multiplex PCR; TCRdb lists only in-frame clones, some missing. The sample has about 170,000 clones, around 80% seen once. The sequenced sample was PBMCs. The source of these receptors is a boy between 2 and 10 years old in good health and CMV-seronegative. CDR3s include the opening cysteine and the closing phenylalanine or tryptophan. Fields, in order: V gene, D gene, J gene, clone size, CDR3 DNA, CDR3 protein. The D gene is left open where the match is weak. The size of a clone is reported for some rows only, either as once, few or many, or as a class for expanded clones.

V gene: TRBV9
D gene: TRBD1
J gene: TRBJ2-7
clone size: once
CDR3 DNA: TGTGCCAGCAGCGTAGAGGGACAGGGATACGAGCAGTACTTC
CDR3 protein: CASSVEGQGYEQYF

V gene: TRBV27
D gene: TRBD2
J gene: TRBJ2-1
clone size: NA
CDR3 DNA: TGTGCCAGCAGTTTATCAGGTGTTAGCGGGAGTATTGAGCAGTTCTTC
CDR3 protein: CASSLSGVSGSIEQFF

V gene: TRBV14
D gene: NA
J gene: TRBJ1-2
clone size: NA
CDR3 DNA: TGTGCCAGCAGCCAAGAGGGACTTCTACACTATGGCTACACCTTC
CDR3 protein: CASSQEGLLHYGYTF

V gene: TRBV25-1
D gene: NA
J gene: TRBJ2-3
clone size: NA
CDR3 DNA: TGTGCCAGCAGTGACCGCGACAGACGCACAGATACGCAGTATTTT
CDR3 protein: CASSDRDRRTDTQYF

V gene: TRBV7-9
D gene: NA
J gene: TRBJ2-5
clone size: NA
CDR3 DNA: TGTGCCAGCAGCGGGCGGGGACCCACCGGGGAGACCCAGTACTTC
CDR3 protein: CASSGRGPTGETQYF

V gene: TRBV18
D gene: NA
J gene: TRBJ1-2
clone size: NA
CDR3 DNA: TGTGCCAGCTCGGTCAGGGGAATGGCAGGGAGCTATGGCTACACCTTC
CDR3 protein: CASSVRGMAGSYGYTF

V gene: TRBV7-2
D gene: NA
J gene: TRBJ1-5
clone size: few
CDR3 DNA: TGTGCCAGCAGCTTAGGTCAGGGATTCCAGCCCCAGCATTTT
CDR3 protein: CASSLGQGFQPQHF

V gene: TRBV9
D gene: TRBD2
J gene: TRBJ2-1
clone size: NA
CDR3 DNA: TGTGCCAGCAGCCTCGGACTAGCGGGGGGGCATGAGCAGTTCTTC
CDR3 protein: CASSLGLAGGHEQFF

V gene: TRBV7-9
D gene: TRBD1
J gene: TRBJ2-1
clone size: NA
CDR3 DNA: TGTGCCAGCAGCCCAAGGGGACAGGGGGTTCGGAATGAGCAGTTCTTC
CDR3 protein: CASSPRGQGVRNEQFF

V gene: TRBV30
D gene: TRBD1
J gene: TRBJ1-2
clone size: NA
CDR3 DNA: TGTGCCTGGTTGCGGGACAGTAAAGGCTACACCTTC
CDR3 protein: CAWLRDSKGYTF

V gene: TRBV27
D gene: NA
J gene: TRBJ1-2
clone size: NA
CDR3 DNA: TGTGCCAGCAGTGACACAGGAGCTAACTATGGCTACACCTTC
CDR3 protein: CASSDTGANYGYTF

V gene: TRBV7-2
D gene: NA
J gene: TRBJ2-1
clone size: NA
CDR3 DNA: TGTGCCAGCAGCACGGGTCGGGTCAATGAGCAGTTCTTC
CDR3 protein: CASSTGRVNEQFF

V gene: TRBV5-1
D gene: TRBD2
J gene: TRBJ2-7
clone size: NA
CDR3 DNA: TGCGCCAGCAGCCTGGAGGGAGTAGCGGGGGAGCAGTACTTC
CDR3 protein: CASSLEGVAGEQYF

V gene: TRBV30
D gene: NA
J gene: TRBJ1-6
clone size: NA
CDR3 DNA: TGTGCCTTAGCAACCCCTAATTCACCCCTCCACTTT
CDR3 protein: CALATPNSPLHF

V gene: TRBV6-5
D gene: TRBD1
J gene: TRBJ1-2
clone size: few
CDR3 DNA: TGTGCCAGCAGTTACTCGAAGGGGGCTTTGGGGGGCTACACCTTC
CDR3 protein: CASSYSKGALGGYTF

V gene: TRBV28
D gene: TRBD1
J gene: TRBJ1-2
clone size: NA
CDR3 DNA: TGTGCCAGCAGGACAGGGGCCTATGGCTACACCTTC
CDR3 protein: CASRTGAYGYTF

V gene: TRBV5-6
D gene: TRBD2
J gene: TRBJ2-7
clone size: NA
CDR3 DNA: TGTGCCAGCAGCTTAAGCCCGGGGGGCTACGAGCAGTACTTC
CDR3 protein: CASSLSPGGYEQYF

V gene: TRBV27
D gene: NA
J gene: TRBJ1-2
clone size: NA
CDR3 DNA: TGTGCCAGCAGTGGGGAGGGACAACAGTACGGCTACACCTTC
CDR3 protein: CASSGEGQQYGYTF